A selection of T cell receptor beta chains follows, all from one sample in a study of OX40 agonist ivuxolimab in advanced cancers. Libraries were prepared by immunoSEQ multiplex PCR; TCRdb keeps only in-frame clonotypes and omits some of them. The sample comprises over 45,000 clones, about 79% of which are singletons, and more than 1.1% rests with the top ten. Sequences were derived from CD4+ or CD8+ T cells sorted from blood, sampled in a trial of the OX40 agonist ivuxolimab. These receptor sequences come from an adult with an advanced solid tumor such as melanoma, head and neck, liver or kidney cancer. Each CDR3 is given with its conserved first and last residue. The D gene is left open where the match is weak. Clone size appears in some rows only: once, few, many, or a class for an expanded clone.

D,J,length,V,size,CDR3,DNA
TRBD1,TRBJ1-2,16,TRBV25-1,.,CASSEEPGQLGYGYTF,TGTGCCAGCAGTGAAGAACCGGGACAGTTAGGCTATGGCTACACCTTC
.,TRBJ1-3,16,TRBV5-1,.,CASSLAQQSSGNTIYF,TGCGCCAGCAGCTTGGCCCAGCAGAGCTCTGGAAACACCATATATTTT
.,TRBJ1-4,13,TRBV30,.,CAWSRDRHEKLFF,TGTGCCTGGAGTAGGGATAGGCATGAAAAACTGTTTTTT
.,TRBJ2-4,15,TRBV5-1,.,CASSLIVGAKNIQYF,TGCGCCAGCAGCTTGATCGTAGGAGCCAAAAACATTCAGTACTTC
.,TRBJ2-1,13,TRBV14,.,CASSQDLINEQFF,TGTGCCAGCAGCCAAGACCTGATCAATGAGCAGTTCTTC
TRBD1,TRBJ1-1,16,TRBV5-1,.,CASSPRYGQGNTEAFF,TGCGCCAGCAGCCCAAGATACGGACAGGGAAACACTGAAGCTTTCTTT
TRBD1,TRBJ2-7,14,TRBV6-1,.,CASSVVTGDYEQYF,TGTGCCAGCAGTGTAGTGACAGGGGACTACGAGCAGTACTTC
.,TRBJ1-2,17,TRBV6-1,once,CASSDLQGWSTNYGYTF,TGTGCCAGCAGTGACCTACAGGGATGGTCTACTAACTATGGCTACACCTTC
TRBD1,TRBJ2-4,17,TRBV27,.,CASSFLRTGSPKNIQYF,TGTGCCAGCAGTTTCTTACGGACAGGGAGTCCCAAAAACATTCAGTACTTC
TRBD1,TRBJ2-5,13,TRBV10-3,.,CAISVQGEETQYF,TGTGCCATCAGTGTCCAGGGGGAAGAGACCCAGTACTTC
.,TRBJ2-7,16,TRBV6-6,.,CASSPYSRGSSYEQYF,TGTGCCAGCAGTCCTTACTCCCGGGGAAGCTCCTACGAGCAGTACTTC
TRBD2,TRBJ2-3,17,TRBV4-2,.,CASSQEGGDPPTDTQYF,TGTGCCAGCAGCCAAGAGGGGGGGGATCCCCCCACAGATACGCAGTATTTT
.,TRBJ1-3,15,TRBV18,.,CASSPNSGRGNTIYF,TGTGCCAGCTCACCGAACAGCGGCCGCGGAAACACCATATATTTT
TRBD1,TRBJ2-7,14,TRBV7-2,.,CASSLRGQGSEQYF,TGTGCCAGCAGCTTAAGGGGACAGGGATCCGAGCAGTACTTC
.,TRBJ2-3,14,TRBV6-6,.,CASKEAAVADTQYF,TGTGCCAGCAAAGAGGCGGCCGTGGCAGATACGCAGTATTTT
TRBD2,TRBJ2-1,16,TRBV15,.,CATSRVGSLAGDEQFF,TGTGCCACCAGCAGAGTTGGAAGTCTAGCGGGGGATGAGCAGTTCTTC
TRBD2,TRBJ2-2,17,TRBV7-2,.,CASSLNSGGYLTGELFF,TGTGCCAGCAGCTTGAATAGCGGGGGGTACCTCACCGGGGAGCTGTTTTTT
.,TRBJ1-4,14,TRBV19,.,CASSKGSLYEKLFF,TGTGCCAGTAGTAAGGGATCCCTGTACGAAAAACTGTTTTTT
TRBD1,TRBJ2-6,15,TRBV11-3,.,CASSLTGAGANVLTF,TGTGCCAGCAGCCTCACAGGGGCTGGGGCCAACGTCCTGACTTTC
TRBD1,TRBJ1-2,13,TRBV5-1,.,CASSPPGTDGYTF,TGCGCCAGCAGCCCACCCGGGACAGATGGCTACACCTTC
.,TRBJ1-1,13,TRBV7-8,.,CASSLAAQGMAFF,TGTGCCAGCAGCTTAGCGGCCCAAGGGATGGCTTTCTTT
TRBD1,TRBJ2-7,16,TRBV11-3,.,CASSLARQGNPYEQYF,TGTGCCAGCAGCTTAGCCAGACAGGGGAACCCCTACGAGCAGTACTTC
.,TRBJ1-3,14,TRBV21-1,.,CATKIRVTGNTIYF,TGTGCCACTAAGATCAGGGTGACTGGAAACACCATATATTTT